This TCR beta chain derives from a study of identifying expanded T cells in peripheral blood. Whole-study findings and limits: Across healthy donors, higher total template counts meant significantly greater approximately two-week count variance.

Collection occurred without any documented infections or immune events in donors. For this clone: Its specificity is not known.

Method: immunoSEQ multiplex PCR; TCRdb's copy keeps in-frame clones and lacks some. Of 50,000 to 70,000 clones listed, around 87% were seen once; the top ten hold under 5%. CDR3 length: 12 amino acids. Germline assignment: CDR1 SGHTS and CDR2 YDEGEE. The V end was cut by 4 bases, the J end by 5 bases, with 9 bases between. The sample was blood. The receptor was isolated from a person between 18 and 75 years old in good health. V and J are TRBV5-8 and TRBJ1-2; no firm D call. CDR3 in amino acids: CASSPVLYGYTF. CDR3 nucleotide sequence: TGTGCCAGCAGCCCGGTCCTGTATGGCTACACCTTC. The full variable domain, in which reference TRBV5-8 and TRBJ1-2 provide the parts outside the CDR3, is EAGVTQSPTHLIKTRGQQATLRCSPISGHTSVYWYQQALGLGLQFLLWYDEGEERNRGNFPPRFSGRQFPNYSSELNVNALELEDSALYLCASSPVLYGYTFGSGTRLTVV.